The 10 T cell receptor beta chains listed next were all sequenced from one sample in a study of blood T cells in healthy people across ages (dated by TCRdb to about 2015). Library prep was done by 5' RACE. The sequencer listed for this sample is Illumina HiSeq 2500. A second roughly 6 to 12 cycle PCR used a sample-barcoded 5' primer and a J-beta primer mix. TCRdb trimmed public reads at Q25 via fastp, called clones via MiXCR and kept in-frame beta chains. A single entry per CDR3 protein holds the most common genes and DNA from its merged rows. The sample includes 700,000 to 850,000 distinct CDR3 sequences, with 40% to 65% observed a single time. The ten top clones hold 40% to 50% of the sample. The source material was blood. The receptors shown here come from an older man in good health.

The chain recombines TRBV20-1 with TRBJ1-2; a weak D match, TRBD1 (6 bases). Trimming cost V 0 bases and J 4 bases, with 15 bases left between them. Germline V lookup: CDR1 DFQATT, CDR2 SNEGSKA (reference sequence). The CDR3 has 15 residues. CDR3 sequence: CSARDRGRAGYGYTF. The CDR3 region has the DNA TGCAGTGCTAGAGATCGGGGGCGGGCAGGCTATGGCTACACCTTC.

J is TRBJ2-1 and V is TRBV29-1, with D uncertain. V lost 6 bases, J lost 3 bases, and 18 bases lay in between. Germline CDR1 SQVTM, CDR2 ANQGSEA. This CDR3 is built from 15 residues. CDR3 loop: CSVIKALLNYNEQFF. CDR3 coding DNA: TGCAGCGTGATAAAGGCCCTCCTCAACTACAATGAGCAGTTCTTC.

This clonotype was seen a handful of times. This sequence joins TRBV29-1 and TRBJ1-2; possibly TRBD1 for D (6 bases). Germline lookup yields CDR1 SQVTM and CDR2 ANQGSEA. The CDR3 sequence is 12 residues long. The germline V and J ends were trimmed by 2 bases and 8 bases, with 12 bases remaining between them. CDR3 DNA sequence: TGCAGCGTTGAACAAAGGGGGATCGGCTACACCTTC. It is translated as CSVEQRGIGYTF.

The chain has TRBV6-6 and TRBJ2-5; 8 positions agree with TRBD2. The closer fit of TRBJ2-7 to the DNA end suggests the J call may be wrong. The CDR3 loop spans 13 amino acids. CDR1 and CDR2 (germline): MNHNY, SVGAGI (reference sequence). CDR3 nucleotide sequence: TGTGCCAGCAGTTACAGCGGGGGTAGCGAGCAGTACTTC. The encoded protein is CASSYSGGSEQYF.

This chain connects TRBV20-1 to TRBJ2-2, with TRBD2 matching over 11 bases. V lost 5 bases and J lost 3; bases outside the gene matches: 2. The CDR3 loop spans 14 amino acids. From germline, CDR1 is DFQATT and CDR2 SNEGSKA (reference sequence). In DNA, the CDR3 is TGCAGTGCTCGACTAGCGGGGTACACCGGGGAGCTGTTTTTT. It translates to CSARLAGYTGELFF.

This clonotype was counted only a few times. The rearrangement joins TRBV10-3 to TRBJ2-7; tentatively, D is TRBD2 (6 bases). V lost 8 bases, J lost 3 bases, and 17 bases lay in between. Germline lookup yields CDR1 ENHRY and CDR2 SYGVKD. The CDR3 is 14 amino acids. The CDR3 loop reads CAIGRDRGNYEQYF. The CDR3 DNA is TGTGCCATCGGCCGGGACCGGGGGAACTACGAGCAGTACTTC.

The V gene is TRBV11-2, the J gene TRBJ1-2; D gene uncertain. Trimming pared 1 base from V and 6 bases from J, leaving 9 bases between. This CDR3 is 13 amino acids long. Germline lookup yields CDR1 SGHAT and CDR2 FQNNGV. CDR3 protein: CASSLGGRNGYTF. In DNA form, the CDR3 reads TGTGCCAGCAGCTTAGGCGGGAGGAATGGCTACACCTTC.

The chain has TRBV20-1 and TRBJ2-3, with 10 bases identical to TRBD2. The length of the CDR3 is 13 residues. Germline assignment: CDR1 DFQATT and CDR2 SNEGSKA (reference sequence). Trimming cost V 6 bases and J 5 bases; bases outside gene matches: 5. The CDR3 sequence is CSAVLAGRDTQYF. The CDR3 DNA reads TGCAGTGCCGTACTAGCGGGAAGAGATACGCAGTATTTT.

To note about this clonotype: Germline is not matched at one junction end, which may reflect a read error. The CDR3: CSGTGSSYNGQFF. The CDR3 bases are TGCAGCGGTACAGGGAGCTCCTACAATGGGCAGTTCTTC. V gene TRBV29-1 combines with J gene TRBJ2-1, with D maybe TRBD1 (6 bases). The CDR3 runs 13 residues. Per the germline V gene, CDR1 is SQVTM and CDR2 is ANQGSEA.

In the case of this clonotype: Given a much more abundant clone one base away, this may be a read error. CDR3 in amino acids: CASSLNGYAYF. The DNA of the CDR3 is TGTGCCAGCAGCTTAAACGGATACGCGTATTTT. V is TRBV11-2 and J is TRBJ2-3; D is unclear. With 2 bases removed from V and 14 bases from J, the gap between germline ends came to 11 bases. The CDR3 has 11 amino acids. Germline loops: CDR1 SGHAT, CDR2 FQNNGV. The full variable domain, rest sourced from reference TRBV11-2 and TRBJ2-3, is EAGVAQSPRYKIIEKRQSVAFWCNPISGHATLYWYQQILGQGPKLLIQFQNNGVVDDSQLPKDRFSAERLKGVDSTLKIQPAKLEDSAVYLCASSLNGYAYFGPGTRLTVL.